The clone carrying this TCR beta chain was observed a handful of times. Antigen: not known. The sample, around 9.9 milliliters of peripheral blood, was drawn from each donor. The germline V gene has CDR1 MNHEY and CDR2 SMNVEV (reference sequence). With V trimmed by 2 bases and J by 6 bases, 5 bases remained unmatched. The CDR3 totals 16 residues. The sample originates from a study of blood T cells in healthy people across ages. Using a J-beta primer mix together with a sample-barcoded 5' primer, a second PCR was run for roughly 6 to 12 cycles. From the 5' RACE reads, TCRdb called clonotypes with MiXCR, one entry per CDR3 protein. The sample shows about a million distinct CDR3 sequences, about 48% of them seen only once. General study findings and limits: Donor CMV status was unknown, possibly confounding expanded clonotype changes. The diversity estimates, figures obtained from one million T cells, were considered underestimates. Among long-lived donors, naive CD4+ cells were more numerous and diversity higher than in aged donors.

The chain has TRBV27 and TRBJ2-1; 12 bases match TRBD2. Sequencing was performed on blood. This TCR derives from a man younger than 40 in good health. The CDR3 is CASSLRASGGANEQFF. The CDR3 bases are TGTGCCAGCAGTTTAAGGGCTAGCGGGGGGGCCAATGAGCAGTTCTTC.